This T cell receptor (beta chain) is from a study of T cell repertoires in cytomegalovirus infection. Looking at the study overall: Recently identified HLA-C-restricted CMV epitopes were among the peptides used. From public TCR beta signatures came an indication of both CMV infection and matching HLA type. Study observations and caveats: The response measured ex vivo was dominated by TCR beta clonotypes (HLA-C-restricted and CMV-specific). Carriage of CMV together with the relevant HLA was identifiable through cumulative public TCR beta family frequency.

Germline V CDR1 and CDR2: SGHTS, YDEGEE. Trimming left V 3 bases short and J 4 bases short, with 11 bases between. This CDR3 has 14 residues. MiXCR, applied by TCRdb to the reads, yields one record per CDR3 protein. This sample has about 890,000 distinct CDR3 sequences, with 30% to 40% found just once. This clonotype was detected a few times. The antigen remains unidentified. This receptor was obtained from a human donor in good health (CMV status not recorded). Some clones in this sample may be carry-over from other donors' samples. The source material was cultured CD8+ T cells from PBMCs, sampled from culture after CMV antigen stimulation. The J gene is TRBJ1-3, the V gene TRBV5-8, with D hard to call. This chain's CDR3 is CASSSTLLGNTIYF. For the CDR3, the DNA is TGTGCCAGCAGCTCGACCCTACTGGGAAACACCATATATTTT.